These T cell receptor beta chains were read from a single sample in a study of CD8+CD57+ T cells in acquired aplastic anemia. Using its own MiXCR run on the reads, TCRdb lists one record per CDR3 protein. The data show around 430,000 distinct CDR3 sequences, around 30% seen once. Sequencing was carried out using sorted CD4+, CD8+, or CD8+CD57+ T cells (not recorded which) from PBMCs. These receptors all come from a human donor with aplastic anemia. CDR3s include the opening cysteine and the closing phenylalanine or tryptophan.

>TRBJ2-3|TRBV12-3/TRBV12-4
CASSAIRDTQYF
>TRBJ1-2|TRBV30
CATAGHPSGYTF
>TRBJ2-7|TRBV11-3
CASSQQKGSYEQYF
>TRBJ2-3|TRBV11-1
CASSHTGTREGTDTQYF
>TRBJ1-2|TRBV7-2
CASSLVARGQGGYTF
>TRBJ2-1|TRBV4-2
CASSQVYGTSGTRVHNEQFF
>TRBJ1-3|TRBV3-1
CASSQEGSSGNTIYF
>TRBJ2-1|TRBV19
CAWEDGSSYNEQFF
>TRBJ2-7|TRBV7-8
CASSLAKVSQGNSYEQYF
>TRBJ2-5|TRBV29-1
CSLGTQETQYF
>TRBJ2-2|TRBV7-2
CASSQVGAPNTGELLF
>TRBJ1-1|TRBV15
CATRTGGLNTEAFF
>TRBJ1-6|TRBV24-1
CASSFQGGYNSPLHF
>TRBJ1-1|TRBV15
CATSRDSAFGTEAFF
>TRBJ1-3|TRBV12-3/TRBV12-4
CASSWAPPQTGGAGNTIYF
>TRBJ1-5|TRBV5-6
CASSTVREPQHF
>TRBJ1-2|TRBV19
CASSIASTGYDGYTF
>TRBJ1-1|TRBV7-2
CASSLSGITEAFF
>TRBJ2-1|TRBV19
CASSSGTGVYNEQFF
>TRBJ1-3|TRBV3-1
CASSPRQSGNTIYF
>TRBJ2-7|TRBV29-1
CSVGSGGPGYEQYF
>TRBJ2-6|TRBV3-1
CASSQGFGVSSGANVLTF